This passage covers 17 T cell receptor beta chains from one sample sequenced in a study of patients and donors after allogeneic stem cell transplantation. A single record per CDR3 protein comes from TCRdb applying MiXCR to the RT-PCR reads. The sample contains roughly 200,000 distinct CDR3 sequences, about 38% of which appear only once. Sample: blood, either unsorted or a sorted T cell fraction (not recorded which). The receptors originated from a human donor who was either an allogeneic HSCT recipient or a stem cell or donor lymphocyte infusion donor (not recorded which). It is not recorded whose cells these are; they may come from a transplant donor.

The V call is TRBV6-5, the J call TRBJ2-7; D is unresolved. Germline V lookup: CDR1 MNHEY, CDR2 SVGAGI. The CDR3 runs to 15 residues. With 0 bases removed from V and 0 bases from J, the gap between germline ends came to 9 bases. The CDR3 DNA reads as TGTGCCAGCAGTTACTCATACAGCTCCTCCTACGAGCAGTACTTC. It encodes CASSYSYSSSYEQYF.

The chain couples TRBV29-1 to TRBJ1-3; D possibly corresponds to TRBD1 (5 bases). The CDR3 extends over 13 amino acids. Germline CDR1 is SQVTM and CDR2 is ANQGSEA. V was pared by 6 bases and J by 2 bases, with 11 bases between. CDR3 amino acids: CSVTGETGNTIYF. The CDR3 DNA reads as TGCAGCGTCACGGGGGAGACTGGAAACACCATATATTTT. The variable domain in full, completed from reference TRBV29-1 and TRBJ1-3, reads SAVISQKPSRDICQRGTSLTIQCQVDSQVTMMFWYRQQPGQSLTLIATANQGSEATYESGFVIDKFPISRPNLTFSTLTVSNMSPEDSSIYLCSVTGETGNTIYFGEGSWLTVV.

This clonotype has at least ten counts. The chain combines TRBV6-5 with TRBJ1-3; D is undetermined. V lost 6 bases and J lost 2, with 5 bases in between. The CDR3 spans 12 residues. Germline CDR1 reads MNHEY; CDR2 reads SVGAGI. The CDR3 DNA follows: TGTGCCAGCAGAACGACTGGAAACACCATATATTTT. Translated, it gives CASRTTGNTIYF.

This clonotype was seen only a few times. The chain combines TRBV19 with TRBJ1-2, with 7 bases fitting TRBD1. The CDR3 consists of 14 residues. Germline-derived CDR1 and CDR2 are LNHDA and SQIVND (reference sequence). V gave up 3 bases and J gave up 6 bases; unmatched junction bases: 7. The CDR3 protein is CASSISTGRNGYTF. The CDR3 DNA reads TGTGCCAGTAGTATCTCGACAGGGCGGAATGGCTACACCTTC. Filled out from reference TRBV19 and TRBJ1-2, the complete variable domain reads DGGITQSPKYLFRKEGQNVTLSCEQNLNHDAMYWYRQDPGQGLRLIYYSQIVNDFQKGDIAEGYSVSREKKESFPLTVTSAQKNPTAFYLCASSISTGRNGYTFGSGTRLTVV.

This chain connects TRBV7-9 to TRBJ1-3; no clear D gene. Germline CDR1 SEHNR, CDR2 FQNEAQ (reference sequence). The CDR3 loop spans 14 amino acids. Between the trimmed V and J ends, which lost 2 bases and 4 bases, there was a span of 9 bases. CDR3 in amino acids: CASSLKGPGNTIYF. The CDR3 region has the DNA TGTGCCAGCAGCTTAAAGGGTCCGGGAAACACCATATATTTT. Using reference TRBV7-9 and TRBJ1-3 for the parts outside the CDR3, the full variable domain is DTGVSQNPRHKITKRGQNVTFRCDPISEHNRLYWYRQTLGQGPEFLTYFQNEAQLEKSRLLSDRFSAERPKGSFSTLEIQRTEQGDSAMYLCASSLKGPGNTIYFGEGSWLTVV.

V is TRBV5-1 and J is TRBJ1-1, with D maybe TRBD1 (6 bases). The CDR3 contains 13 residues. CDR1 SGHRS and CDR2 YFSETQ come from the germline V gene. The V and J ends lost 5 bases and 3 bases respectively, with 11 bases between them. This CDR3 reads CASRARGDTEAFF. In DNA, the CDR3 is TGCGCCAGCAGGGCCAGGGGTGACACTGAAGCTTTCTTT.

This chain joins TRBV25-1 and TRBJ2-1, with D possibly TRBD2 on 5 matching bases. Germline CDR1 reads MGHDK; CDR2 reads SYGVNS. The V end lost 3 bases, the J end lost 8 bases, and 11 bases lay between the germline ends. The CDR3 is 13 amino acids. CDR3 bases: TGTGCCAGCAGTGAGTCTGGAGGCTATGAGCAGTTCTTC. Amino acid sequence: CASSESGGYEQFF.

The chain uses TRBV14 and TRBJ1-1; TRBD1 might be the D (6 bases). Germline loops: CDR1 SGHDN, CDR2 FVKESK. Trimming cost V 0 bases and J 1 base, with 18 bases left between them. The CDR3 is 18 amino acids. CDR3 residues: CASSQDGGRPWANTEAFF. For the CDR3, the DNA is TGTGCCAGCAGCCAAGACGGGGGCAGGCCTTGGGCGAACACTGAAGCTTTCTTT.

The genes are TRBV20-1 and TRBJ1-1, with unresolved D. Looked up from germline, CDR1 is DFQATT and CDR2 is SNEGSKA (reference sequence). There are 14 residues in the CDR3. V was clipped by 0 bases and J by 1 base, with 9 bases between them. In DNA, the CDR3 is TGCAGTGCTAGAGATGGCAGAACGAACACTGAAGCTTTCTTT. Protein: CSARDGRTNTEAFF.

The CDR3 spells CASSPSRYTEAFF. CDR3 nucleotides: TGTGCCAGCAGCCCCTCCAGGTACACTGAAGCTTTCTTT. The V and J genes are TRBV7-6 and TRBJ1-1; no firm D call. CDR1 SGHVS and CDR2 FNYEAQ come from the germline V gene. This CDR3 has 13 residues. V lost 5 bases and J 3 bases, leaving 10 bases between the germline ends.

In its sample, this clonotype was seen a few times. The V gene is TRBV5-6, the J gene TRBJ1-6; D unclear. Germline CDR1 reads SGHDT; CDR2 reads YYEEEE. The CDR3 extends over 12 amino acids. The V end lost 0 bases, the J end lost 11 bases, and 6 bases lay between the germline ends. The CDR3 sequence is CASSLGTAPLHF. CDR3 sequence (DNA): TGTGCCAGCAGCTTGGGGACGGCACCCCTCCACTTT.

This chain connects TRBV5-1 to TRBJ2-7; D remains unclear. The CDR3 runs 12 residues. Trimming pared 6 bases from V and 3 bases from J, leaving 10 bases between. Germline V gene sequence: CDR1 SGHRS, CDR2 YFSETQ. In nucleotides, the CDR3 is TGCGCCAGCAAAGGATCCGACTACGAGCAGTACTTC. Encoded protein: CASKGSDYEQYF.

This clonotype occurred once. This rearrangement joins TRBV4-2 to TRBJ2-2, with D hard to call. This CDR3 comprises 15 residues. Germline-derived CDR1 and CDR2 are LGHNA and YNFKEQ. V was trimmed by 1 base and J by 2 bases, leaving 8 bases between them. CDR3 in amino acids: CASSQGHSNTGELFF. CDR3 sequence (DNA): TGTGCCAGCAGCCAAGGCCATAGCAACACCGGGGAGCTGTTTTTT.

This rearrangement joins TRBV10-3 to TRBJ2-5, with a weak D call TRBD1 (5 bases). There are 15 residues in the CDR3. CDR1 and CDR2 from the germline V gene are ENHRY and SYGVKD. V lost 4 bases and J lost 5, with 17 bases in between. The CDR3 DNA follows: TGTGCCATCAGTGCCCAGTCAGGGATTCGGGAGACCCAGTACTTC. Its translation is CAISAQSGIRETQYF.

The chain has TRBV7-2 and TRBJ1-1; a weak D match, TRBD1 (6 bases). Per germline, CDR1 SGHTA and CDR2 FQGNSA. Trimming left V 0 bases short and J 1 base short, with 12 bases between. This CDR3 contains 16 residues. This CDR3 reads CASSLAPDRPNTEAFF. The CDR3 nucleotides read TGTGCCAGCAGCTTAGCCCCCGACAGGCCGAACACTGAAGCTTTCTTT.

The J gene is TRBJ2-2, the V gene TRBV7-3; TRBD2 agrees at 9 bases. CDR3 size: 14 residues. The ends lost 5 bases at V and 3 bases at J; junction bases unmatched: 1. CDR1 is SGHTA and CDR2 is FQGTGA in the germline V gene. CDR3 protein: CASSRGGDTGELFF. The DNA of the CDR3 is TGTGCCAGCAGCCGCGGGGGGGACACCGGGGAGCTGTTTTTT. The variable domain in full, with the rest retrieved from reference TRBV7-3 and TRBJ2-2, is GAGVSQTPSNKVTEKGKYVELRCDPISGHTALYWYRQSLGQGPEFLIYFQGTGAADDSGLPNDRFFAVRPEGSVSTLKIQRTERGDSAVYLCASSRGGDTGELFFGEGSRLTVL.

The genes are TRBV10-3 and TRBJ2-7, with 9 nucleotides matching TRBD1. V trimming: 3 bases; J trimming: 4 bases; junction bases outside the gene matches: 7. Germline-derived CDR1 and CDR2 are ENHRY and SYGVKD. There are 15 residues in the CDR3. The CDR3 loop reads CAISEPGQGEYEQYF. The CDR3 bases are TGTGCCATCAGTGAACCGGGACAGGGAGAGTACGAGCAGTACTTC.